This T cell receptor beta chain comes out of a study of cytomegalovirus exposure and HLA in healthy donors. Study-wide findings and caveats: Reportedly, diagnosis of cytomegalovirus status by the classifier showed high specificity and sensitivity. It is likely that the observed cluster of highly shared sequence variants was a sequencing artifact. It has been reported that TCR beta sequences accurately predicted the HLA-A and HLA-B alleles of most subjects. One variant, a missense change in DCLRE1C, was linked in a later analysis to TCR beta V- and J-gene trimming.

Both 60 Vbeta primers and 13 Jbeta primers went into the PCR. This table comes from immunoSEQ multiplex PCR, and its TCRdb copy is limited to in-frame clones, with some not included. The table has 50,000 to 55,000 clones, about 71% seen once; the top ten hold about 20%. About this clone: Antigen specificity is unknown.

CDR3 length: 13 residues. The germline gives CDR1 SNHLY, CDR2 FYNNEI. J was trimmed by 9 bases and V by 10 bases; bases with no gene match: 14. The chain links TRBV2 to TRBJ2-7; TRBD2 matches at 8 bases. Material: PBMCs. The TCR sequence derives from a woman aged 50 to 60 in good health and CMV-seropositive. The CDR3 region has the DNA TGTGCCACCGCGGACGGGGGGGCAACCGGGCAGTACTTC. Its protein is CATADGGATGQYF. Supplemented by reference TRBV2 and TRBJ2-7, the full variable domain reads EPEVTQTPSHQVTQMGQEVILRCVPISNHLYFYWYRQILGQKVEFLVSFYNNEISEKSEIFDDQFSVERPDGSNFTLKIRSTKLEDSAMYFCATADGGATGQYFGPGTRLTVT.